These T cell receptor beta chains were read from a single sample in a study of CD8 T cells in Susac syndrome. TCRdb reanalysed the immunoSEQ multiplex PCR reads using MiXCR and keeps one entry per CDR3 protein. Among 120,000 to 150,000 distinct CDR3 sequences listed, roughly 94% were seen once. The sample was CD8+ T cells from PBMCs. The receptor set was obtained from a human donor in good health. CDR3s include the opening cysteine and the closing phenylalanine or tryptophan. The D gene is left open where the match is weak. Some rows have no size entry. The others give once, few or many, or a class for an expanded clone.

>TRBJ2-7|TRBV6-5|.|.
CASSRRDSSYEQYF
TGTGCCAGCAGCAGGCGGGACTCCTCCTACGAGCAGTACTTC
>TRBJ2-1|TRBV6-5|.|.
CASSYSAYNEQFF
TGTGCCAGCAGTTACTCGGCCTACAATGAGCAGTTCTTC
>TRBJ2-1|TRBV18|.|.
CASLAGTQTYNEQFF
TGTGCCAGCTTAGCCGGGACGCAGACCTACAATGAGCAGTTCTTC
>TRBJ2-1|TRBV2|TRBD2|.
CASSVLLAGEGWQFF
TGTGCCAGCAGTGTATTACTAGCGGGAGAGGGTTGGCAGTTCTTC
>TRBJ1-2|TRBV2|.|.
CASSEAANYGYTF
TGTGCCAGCAGTGAGGCGGCTAACTATGGCTACACCTTC
>TRBJ1-1|TRBV7-9|.|.
CASSSSFRAEAFF
TGTGCCAGCAGCTCCAGCTTCCGGGCTGAAGCTTTCTTT
>TRBJ2-1|TRBV3-1|TRBD2|.
CASSQGLAGIAEQFF
TGTGCCAGCAGCCAAGGCCTAGCGGGAATAGCTGAGCAGTTCTTC
>TRBJ2-5|TRBV15|.|.
CATSRVGEETQYF
TGTGCCACCAGCAGAGTCGGCGAAGAGACCCAGTACTTC
>TRBJ2-7|TRBV23-1|TRBD2|once
CASTRGLAAYEQYF
TGCGCCAGCACCCGAGGACTAGCGGCCTACGAGCAGTACTTC
>TRBJ2-7|TRBV28|.|.
CASSAGTEPYEQYF
TGTGCCAGCAGTGCCGGGACTGAGCCCTACGAGCAGTACTTC
>TRBJ2-1|TRBV6-2/TRBV6-3|TRBD2|.
CASSGTSSSNEQFF
TGTGCCAGCAGTGGGACTAGTTCGTCCAATGAGCAGTTCTTC
>TRBJ2-1|TRBV9|TRBD1|.
CASSPYGTGVNEQFF
TGTGCCAGCAGCCCCTACGGGACAGGGGTCAATGAGCAGTTCTTC
>TRBJ2-2|TRBV7-9|.|.
CATSKLRPELFF
TGTGCCACTTCGAAACTAAGACCCGAGCTGTTTTTT
>TRBJ2-1|TRBV25-1|TRBD2|.
CASSAGGRGSYNEQFF
TGTGCCAGCAGTGCTGGGGGGAGGGGCTCCTACAATGAGCAGTTCTTC
>TRBJ1-1|TRBV2|.|.
CASPMNTEAFF
TGTGCCAGCCCGATGAACACTGAAGCTTTCTTT
>TRBJ2-7|TRBV10-3|.|.
CAISGRVDEQYF
TGTGCCATCTCGGGCAGGGTCGACGAGCAGTACTTC
>TRBJ2-3|TRBV28|.|.
CASSGTEGPDTQYF
TGTGCCAGCAGCGGGACCGAGGGACCAGATACGCAGTATTTT
>TRBJ2-3|TRBV20-1|.|.
CSARDQTSTDTQYF
TGCAGTGCTAGAGATCAAACCAGCACAGATACGCAGTATTTT
>TRBJ2-5|TRBV7-9|.|.
CASSLDGAETQYF
TGTGCCAGCAGCTTAGATGGTGCCGAGACCCAGTACTTC
>TRBJ2-5|TRBV28|.|.
CASRLTGSETQYF
TGTGCCAGCAGGCTAACAGGGTCGGAGACCCAGTACTTC
>TRBJ1-1|TRBV14|.|.
CASSQDWGAANTEAFF
TGTGCCAGCAGCCAAGATTGGGGAGCAGCGAACACTGAAGCTTTCTTT
>TRBJ2-7|TRBV7-9|TRBD1|.
CASSSPGQGAEQYF
TGTGCCAGCAGCTCACCCGGACAGGGGGCCGAGCAGTACTTC
>TRBJ2-3|TRBV29-1|.|.
CSVEGLGGSGVDKDTQYF
TGCAGCGTTGAGGGGCTGGGGGGCTCGGGAGTAGATAAAGATACGCAGTATTTT
>TRBJ2-7|TRBV15|.|.
CATSPPGDSYEQYF
TGTGCCACCAGCCCCCCGGGAGACTCCTACGAGCAGTACTTC
>TRBJ2-2|TRBV29-1|.|few
CSVPSAAGELFF
TGCAGCGTTCCTAGTGCAGCCGGGGAGCTGTTTTTT
>TRBJ1-1|TRBV7-9|.|.
CASSSAGNTEAFF
TGTGCCAGCAGCTCCGCGGGGAACACTGAAGCTTTCTTT
>TRBJ2-7|TRBV9|TRBD1|.
CASSPGQGGYTYEQYF
TGTGCCAGCAGCCCGGGACAGGGGGGATACACCTACGAGCAGTACTTC
>TRBJ2-4|TRBV6-5|.|.
CASSSSKNIQYF
TGTGCCAGCAGTTCGAGTAAGAACATTCAGTACTTC
>TRBJ2-7|TRBV19|.|.
CASKPGTATYEQYF
TGTGCCAGTAAGCCGGGGACGGCCACCTACGAGCAGTACTTC
>TRBJ2-3|TRBV7-9|TRBD2|.
CASSLLAGVTDTQYF
TGTGCCAGCAGCTTGCTAGCGGGAGTGACAGATACGCAGTATTTT
>TRBJ2-1|TRBV6-5|.|.
CASRPAWGAQFF
TGTGCCAGCAGACCTGCCTGGGGCGCCCAGTTCTTC
>TRBJ2-1|TRBV9|.|.
CASSVGEGDEQFF
TGTGCCAGCAGCGTAGGAGAAGGGGATGAGCAGTTCTTC
>TRBJ2-4|TRBV29-1|TRBD1|.
CSVEKWDSVAKNIQYF
TGCAGCGTTGAAAAATGGGACAGTGTAGCCAAAAACATTCAGTACTTC
>TRBJ2-3|TRBV27|.|.
CASSLSLGSTDTQYF
TGTGCCAGCAGTTTATCGCTGGGCAGCACAGATACGCAGTATTTT
>TRBJ1-2|TRBV6-2/TRBV6-3|.|.
CASSYSDRMGYGYTF
TGTGCCAGCAGTTACTCTGACAGGATGGGGTATGGCTACACCTTC
>TRBJ2-5|TRBV7-9|.|.
CASSLGGQFQETQYF
TGTGCCAGCAGCCTCGGGGGACAGTTCCAAGAGACCCAGTACTTC
>TRBJ2-7|TRBV20-1|TRBD1|.
CSARGQGLTYEQYF
TGCAGTGCTAGGGGACAGGGCCTTACCTACGAGCAGTACTTC
>TRBJ1-1|TRBV19|.|.
CASSILYGPTEAFF
TGTGCCAGTAGTATCCTTTACGGTCCCACTGAAGCTTTCTTT
>TRBJ2-3|TRBV3-1|.|.
CASSRPGRSLIETDTQYF
TGTGCCAGCAGCCGACCGGGACGGAGCCTAATAGAGACAGATACGCAGTATTTT
>TRBJ2-1|TRBV19|.|.
CASSIPATHYNEQFF
TGTGCCAGTAGTATCCCCGCGACTCACTACAATGAGCAGTTCTTC
>TRBJ2-1|TRBV9|TRBD2|once
CASSAGTSWMADEQFF
TGTGCCAGCAGCGCCGGGACTAGCTGGATGGCGGATGAGCAGTTCTTC
>TRBJ1-1|TRBV9|.|.
CASSPSLAEQAFF
TGTGCCAGCAGCCCCTCTTTGGCGGAACAAGCTTTCTTT
>TRBJ2-1|TRBV9|.|.
CASSVGGTVYNEQFF
TGTGCCAGCAGCGTGGGGGGAACCGTTTACAATGAGCAGTTCTTC
>TRBJ2-7|TRBV29-1|TRBD1|.
CSVWTGETYEQYF
TGCAGCGTGTGGACAGGGGAAACCTACGAGCAGTACTTC
>TRBJ2-1|TRBV12-3/TRBV12-4|.|few
CASSLGSGGLDEQFF
TGTGCCAGCAGTTTAGGGTCCGGAGGCCTGGATGAGCAGTTCTTC
>TRBJ2-1|TRBV5-1|TRBD2|.
CASSEGLAGYNEQFF
TGCGCCAGCAGCGAGGGACTAGCGGGGTACAATGAGCAGTTCTTC